Detailed here is one T cell receptor (beta chain). CD45RA-negative memory and CD45RA+ naive subsets were split from the CD4+ cells. V was pared by 6 bases and J by 1 base, with 16 bases between. There are 15 residues in the CDR3. Germline V gene data show CDR1 as MGHDK and CDR2 as SYGVNS. TCRdb's table, derived via immunoSEQ multiplex PCR, lists solely in-frame clones and lacks some. The profile shows 1.6 million or so clones, roughly 96% of them singletons. The data were taken from a study of shared clonotypes between healthy human individuals. The material sequenced was naive CD4+ T cells sorted from blood. Subset denoted: CD45RA+ positively selected. The TCR originated in a man aged 25 to 45 in good health. V and J are TRBV25-1 and TRBJ2-7; tentative D call: TRBD1 (7 bases). The CDR3 reads CASRGGTVNSYEQYF. The CDR3 DNA reads as TGTGCCAGCAGGGGCGGGACAGTGAATTCCTACGAGCAGTACTTC.